A single sample gave rise to the 25 T cell receptor beta chains below, sequenced in a study of blood T cell repertoires in COVID-19 (dated by TCRdb to 2019 to 2021). Libraries were built with the immunoSEQ multiplex PCR assay. TCRdb limited this immuneACCESS table to in-frame rearrangements with V and J called. A share of clones is missing; checked studies link under half to unresolved V genes, and the rest is unexplained. The table for this sample lists roughly 430,000 clones; nearly 90% of them were counted only once. The ten biggest clones cover about 1.5% of the sample. Input material: PBMCs or T cells enriched from blood (not recorded which). Receptors were obtained from a woman aged 18-29 years who had been exposed to COVID-19.

The V gene is TRBV18, the J gene TRBJ1-1; D may be TRBD1 (5 bases). Germline CDR1 and CDR2: KGHSH and LQKENI. Trimming removed 2 bases from V and 3 bases from J, with 10 bases in between. This CDR3 is built from 14 residues. CDR3 sequence: CASSPMAGHTEAFF. The CDR3 DNA sequence: TGTGCCAGCTCACCAATGGCGGGGCACACTGAAGCTTTCTTT.

The rearrangement uses TRBV13 and TRBJ2-1, with 13 bases aligning to TRBD2. Trimming took 4 bases from V and 10 from J; bases not matched to a gene: 7. Germline loops: CDR1 PRHDT, CDR2 FYEKMQ (reference sequence). The CDR3 spans 15 residues. The CDR3 DNA sequence: TGTGCCAGCAGCTCGGGACTAGCGGGGACGGACGAGCAGTTCTTC. Its protein is CASSSGLAGTDEQFF.

The V gene is TRBV12-5, the J gene TRBJ1-3, with 7 positions matching TRBD1. Trimming cost V 2 bases and J 0 bases; bases outside gene matches: 10. The CDR3 is made up of 18 amino acids. CDR1 is LGHNT, CDR2 FRNRAP, per germline. CDR3 nucleotide sequence: TGTGCTAGTGGTTTGTCCGGGACAGCCTTCACCTCTGGAAACACCATATATTTT. It translates to CASGLSGTAFTSGNTIYF.

This clone has a single count. This rearrangement joins TRBV2 to TRBJ1-5; D is unclear. Germline values: CDR1 SNHLY, CDR2 FYNNEI. The CDR3 loop spans 13 amino acids. V lost 7 bases and J lost 3, with 10 bases in between. In nucleotides, the CDR3 is TGTGCCAGCACCGAACTGGTCAATCAGCCCCAGCATTTT. Translation gives CASTELVNQPQHF.

CDR3 coding DNA: TGTGCCATCAGTGAGTCAGAGGCTTTCAATTCACCCCTCCACTTT. It codes for CAISESEAFNSPLHF. The V and J genes are TRBV10-3 and TRBJ1-6; D unresolved. CDR1 ENHRY and CDR2 SYGVKD come from the germline V gene. There are 15 residues in the CDR3. V was trimmed by 0 bases and J by 7 bases, leaving 10 bases between them.

V gene TRBV7-9 combines with J gene TRBJ2-3; D unclear. V lost 10 bases, J lost 5 bases, and 13 bases lay in between. Germline V CDR1 and CDR2: SEHNR, FQNEAQ (reference sequence). The CDR3 contains 12 residues. The CDR3 DNA reads as TGTGCCACGCCGAGGCGTTTAGATACGCAGTATTTT. Translation: CATPRRLDTQYF. The full variable domain, rest sourced from reference TRBV7-9 and TRBJ2-3, is DTGVSQNPRHKITKRGQNVTFRCDPISEHNRLYWYRQTLGQGPEFLTYFQNEAQLEKSRLLSDRFSAERPKGSFSTLEIQRTEQGDSAMYLCATPRRLDTQYFGPGTRLTVL.

The gene calls are TRBV20-1 and TRBJ2-7; D ambiguous. Trimming left V 2 bases short and J 6 bases short, with 8 bases between. Per germline, CDR1 DFQATT and CDR2 SNEGSKA (reference sequence). This CDR3 has 11 amino acids. The CDR3 loop is CSARLSREQYF. CDR3 nucleotides: TGCAGTGCTAGACTTAGTCGCGAGCAGTACTTC.

The chain employs TRBV7-9 and TRBJ2-7, with D possibly being TRBD1 (6 bases). The CDR3 loop spans 14 amino acids. The ends were cut back, 1 base at V and 4 bases at J, with 11 bases in the middle. Germline CDR1 reads SEHNR; CDR2 reads FQNEAQ (reference sequence). The CDR3 here is CASSLEGGIYEQYF. The DNA of the CDR3 is TGTGCCAGCAGCTTAGAAGGGGGTATATACGAGCAGTACTTC.

This clone has only one observation. V is TRBV28 and J is TRBJ2-1, with no clear D. The V and J ends lost 6 bases and 4 bases respectively, with 22 bases between them. Germline V lookup: CDR1 MDHEN, CDR2 SYDVKM. This CDR3 spans 17 amino acids. The CDR3 protein is CASSPTGLLNRYNEQFF. For the CDR3, the DNA is TGTGCCAGCAGCCCCACCGGTCTTCTCAATAGATACAATGAGCAGTTCTTC.

The gene calls are TRBV7-8 and TRBJ1-1; D not certain. The CDR3 is 15 amino acids. The ends were cut back, 1 base at V and 3 bases at J, with 12 bases in the middle. The germline CDR1 and CDR2 sequences are SGHVS and FQNEAQ. Here the CDR3 reads CASSLDPRLYTEAFF. CDR3 bases: TGTGCCAGCAGCTTAGACCCCAGGCTATACACTGAAGCTTTCTTT.

The V and J genes are TRBV5-5 and TRBJ1-1; weak D call: TRBD1 (5 bases). Trimming cost V 0 bases and J 7 bases, with 10 bases left between them. CDR3 length equals 13 residues. Germline loops: CDR1 SGHKS, CDR2 YYEKEE (reference sequence). The CDR3 bases are TGTGCCAGCAGCTTGGCCTTTCAGGGTGAAGCTTTCTTT. This encodes CASSLAFQGEAFF.

The CDR3 nucleotides read TGTGCCAGCAGTCCGTACGACAGGGCCACTAATGAAAAACTGTTTTTT. Its translation is CASSPYDRATNEKLFF. The chain links TRBV27 to TRBJ1-4; 7 bases line up with TRBD1. V lost 5 bases to trimming and J lost 2 bases; unmatched junction nucleotides: 8. The CDR3 length is 16 residues. The germline gives CDR1 MNHEY, CDR2 SMNVEV (reference sequence).

CDR3 loop: CASGPRGLAGAYEQYF. The CDR3 coding sequence is TGTGCCAGCGGTCCTAGGGGACTAGCGGGGGCCTACGAGCAGTACTTC. V is TRBV7-9 and J is TRBJ2-7, with TRBD2 identical over 14 bases. Looked up from germline, CDR1 is SEHNR and CDR2 is FQNEAQ (reference sequence). The CDR3 sequence is 16 residues long. V gave up 8 bases and J gave up 2 bases; unmatched junction bases: 8. The variable domain in full, completed from reference TRBV7-9 and TRBJ2-7, reads DTGVSQNPRHKITKRGQNVTFRCDPISEHNRLYWYRQTLGQGPEFLTYFQNEAQLEKSRLLSDRFSAERPKGSFSTLEIQRTEQGDSAMYLCASGPRGLAGAYEQYFGPGTRLTVT.

This clone came up once. This chain links TRBV11-3 with TRBJ1-1, with D possibly TRBD1 on 6 matching bases. V gave up 3 bases and J gave up 1 base, with 6 bases separating them. There are 13 residues in the CDR3. CDR1 and CDR2 from the germline V gene are SGHNT and YENEEA. The CDR3 reads CASSLTGNTEAFF. The CDR3 DNA sequence: TGTGCCAGCAGCTTGACAGGGAACACTGAAGCTTTCTTT.

The chain carries TRBV5-1 and TRBJ2-1; 8 bases map to TRBD2. The CDR3 is 14 amino acids. With 3 bases clipped from V and 7 bases from J, the junction kept 6 bases outside the gene matches. Germline V gives CDR1 SGHRS, CDR2 YFSETQ. The CDR3 region has the DNA TGCGCCAGCAGCTCGCCGGGACTAGTGAATGAGCAGTTCTTC. Amino acid sequence: CASSSPGLVNEQFF.

The chain is built from TRBV28 and TRBJ1-2; 12 positions match TRBD1. CDR3 length: 14 residues. The germline V gene encodes CDR1 MDHEN and CDR2 SYDVKM. The V segment lost 7 bases and the J segment 5 bases; nucleotides outside the gene matches: 5. Here the CDR3 DNA reads TGTGCCAGCAAACCGGGACAGGGGGCATATGGCTACACCTTC. Its translation: CASKPGQGAYGYTF.

This sequence joins TRBV9 and TRBJ2-7; 7 nucleotides line up with TRBD1. Germline V CDR1 and CDR2: SGDLS, YYNGEE. This CDR3 region has 15 residues. After removal of 0 bases from V and 1 base from J, the junction contained 4 bases not matched to a gene. The DNA of the CDR3 is TGTGCCAGCAGCGTAGACAGGGACAGTTCCTACGAGCAGTACTTC. It encodes CASSVDRDSSYEQYF.

This rearrangement joins TRBV28 to TRBJ1-2; TRBD1 aligns across 7 bases. Unmatched junction bases numbered 4, after V lost 5 bases and J lost 4 bases. There are 13 residues in the CDR3. Germline values: CDR1 MDHEN, CDR2 SYDVKM. The CDR3 coding sequence is TGTGCCAGCAGTGGGGACAGCGCCTATGGCTACACCTTC. Amino acids: CASSGDSAYGYTF.

In the case of this clone: At the DNA level, this CDR3 is encoded by other sequences in the same sample as well. The V call is TRBV9, the J call TRBJ1-5; no firm D call. V lost 0 bases and J lost 4, with 11 bases in between. CDR3 length equals 15 residues. CDR1 is SGDLS and CDR2 is YYNGEE in the germline V gene. The CDR3 protein is CASSVGSGINQPQHF. The CDR3 coding sequence is TGTGCCAGCAGCGTAGGGAGCGGCATAAATCAGCCCCAGCATTTT.

The chain employs TRBV19 and TRBJ2-1; TRBD2 agrees at 10 bases. V lost 4 bases, J lost 5 bases, and 8 bases stayed unmatched. The CDR3 contains 16 residues. The V gene's germline CDR1 is LNHDA and CDR2 SQIVND (reference sequence). Written as DNA, the CDR3 is TGTGCCAGTAGTACCCCACTAGCGGGAACCAACAATGAGCAGTTCTTC. Translation gives CASSTPLAGTNNEQFF.

This chain uses TRBV7-2 with TRBJ2-3; TRBD2 aligns across 12 bases. The CDR3 has 17 residues. CDR1 is SGHTA and CDR2 is FQGNSA in the germline V gene. Trimming at V came to 0 bases and at J to 4 bases, leaving 5 bases not matched to a gene. CDR3 sequence reads: CASSLAASGRAADTQYF. CDR3 DNA: TGTGCCAGCAGCTTAGCGGCTAGCGGGAGGGCCGCAGATACGCAGTATTTT.

The V call is TRBV6-5, the J call TRBJ1-1; D unresolved. Germline CDR1 reads MNHEY; CDR2 reads SVGAGI. This CDR3 is 14 amino acids long. Trimming shortened V by 4 bases and J by 4 bases, and 13 bases separated the two germline ends. CDR3 nucleotides: TGTGCCAGCAGTTTCGACAACCTCATCACTGAAGCTTTCTTT. Protein product: CASSFDNLITEAFF.

Points on this clone: This same CDR3 is encoded by further DNA sequences in the sample. The CDR3 reads CASSDRDYGYTF. CDR3 coding DNA: TGTGCCAGCAGCGACAGGGACTATGGCTACACCTTC. V gene TRBV28 combines with J gene TRBJ1-2; the match to TRBD1 covers 7 bases. This CDR3 region has 12 residues. Unmatched junction bases numbered 1, after V lost 6 bases and J lost 3 bases. The germline CDR1 and CDR2 sequences are MDHEN and SYDVKM.

The chain uses TRBV5-8 and TRBJ2-1, with 9 bases aligning to TRBD1. The CDR3 runs to 16 residues. V lost 5 bases to trimming and J lost 0 bases; unmatched junction nucleotides: 6. CDR1 SGHTS and CDR2 YDEGEE come from the germline V gene. The CDR3 protein is CASRVVGQGSYNEQFF. The CDR3 DNA sequence: TGTGCCAGCAGGGTCGTGGGACAGGGCTCCTACAATGAGCAGTTCTTC.

The chain joins TRBV5-1 to TRBJ2-5, with 7 bases that match TRBD1. V shed 3 bases, J shed 7 bases, and the junction held 6 bases outside the gene matches. CDR1 SGHRS and CDR2 YFSETQ come from the germline V gene. This CDR3 has 13 amino acids. CDR3 coding DNA: TGCGCCAGCAGCTGGGACAGTCGGGGGACCCAGTACTTC. Encoded protein: CASSWDSRGTQYF. Using reference TRBV5-1 and TRBJ2-5 for the parts outside the CDR3, the full variable domain is KAGVTQTPRYLIKTRGQQVTLSCSPISGHRSVSWYQQTPGQGLQFLFEYFSETQRNKGNFPGRFSGRQFSNSRSEMNVSTLELGDSALYLCASSWDSRGTQYFGPGTRLLVL.